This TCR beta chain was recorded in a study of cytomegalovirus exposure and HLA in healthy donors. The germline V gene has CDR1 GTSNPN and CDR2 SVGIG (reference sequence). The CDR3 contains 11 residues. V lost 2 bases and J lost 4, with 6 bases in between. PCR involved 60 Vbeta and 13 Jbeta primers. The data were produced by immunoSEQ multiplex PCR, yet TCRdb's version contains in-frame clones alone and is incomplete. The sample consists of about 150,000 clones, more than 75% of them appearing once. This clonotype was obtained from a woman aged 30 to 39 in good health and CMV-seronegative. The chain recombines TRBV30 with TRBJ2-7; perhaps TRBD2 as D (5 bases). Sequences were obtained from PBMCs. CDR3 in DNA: TGTGCCTGGAGTCGGACTTACGAGCAGTACTTC. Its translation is CAWSRTYEQYF.